The T cell receptor (beta chain) described here comes from a study of T cell responses to AZD1222 COVID-19 vaccine. Study conclusions and caveats: Seropositivity was recorded at baseline in only a handful of AZD1222 recipients. All repertoire sampling was performed exclusively after the peak T cell response. Targets within unmutated variant regions were reportedly found for nearly half of spike-specific TCRs.

Second-dose timings of about 4 or about 12 weeks were pooled. Produced via immunoSEQ multiplex PCR; TCRdb's table is partial and in-frame only. The sample records tens of thousands of clones, 80% to 90% being singletons. The CDR3 totals 14 residues. The germline V gene has CDR1 MNHEY and CDR2 SVGAGI. Trimming removed 7 bases at V and 2 bases at J, with 12 bases between. As for this clone: Its antigen remains unidentified.

V and J are TRBV6-5 and TRBJ1-5, with no clear D. This receptor was identified in an adult who received the AZD1222 COVID-19 vaccine. Sequencing used peripheral blood, obtained 28 days after the second AZD1222 dose. CDR3 DNA: TGTGCCAGCACATGGGCGTGGGGCAATCAGCCCCAGCATTTT. Its translation is CASTWAWGNQPQHF.